A few counts support the clone carrying this T cell receptor (beta chain). Its antigen is as yet unknown. Relapse after autologous stem cell transplantation occurred in every patient, and brentuximab vedotin exposure varied. The entry originates in a study of PD-1 blockade in classical Hodgkin lymphoma. As for the study in general: Patients were administered nivolumab (3 mg/kg intravenously) every 2 weeks. Findings and limits, study-wide: CD4+ but not CD8+ TCR diversity rose significantly by C4D1.

Only in-frame clones appear in the TCRdb table, and some are missing; sequencing was by immunoSEQ multiplex PCR. The sample gives more than 45,000 clones, 73% of which show up once; over 12% is in the top ten. CDR3 length: 14 amino acids. V gave up 1 base and J gave up 6 bases; unmatched junction bases: 4. Germline V CDR1 and CDR2: LNHNV, YYDKDF (reference sequence). The material was peripheral blood mononuclear cells (PBMCs), obtained before the second cycle of nivolumab. The receptor was isolated from a human donor with classical Hodgkin lymphoma. The J gene is TRBJ1-1, the V gene TRBV15, with TRBD1 identical over 8 bases. CDR3 in amino acids: CATSRAGGAAEAFF. CDR3 in DNA: TGTGCCACCAGCAGAGCAGGGGGCGCGGCTGAAGCTTTCTTT.